This paragraph reports one T cell receptor (beta chain). Profiled with immunoSEQ multiplex PCR; TCRdb holds only in-frame clones, not every one. The sample includes approximately 300,000 clones, around nine tenths of them seen just once. Trimming took 0 bases from V and 3 from J, leaving 6 bases between them. Germline CDR1 and CDR2: SGHRS and YFSETQ. The length of the CDR3 is 14 residues. This specimen belongs to a study of blood T cell repertoires in COVID-19. As for the study in general: Acute and convalescent COVID-19 samples came from the United States, Italy and Spain.

The receptor was derived from a woman younger than 30 who had recovered from COVID-19. The sequencing input was PBMCs or T cells enriched from blood (not recorded which). The chain recombines TRBV5-1 with TRBJ2-2, with D possibly TRBD1 on 6 matching bases. The CDR3 loop is CASSLEGDTGELFF. The DNA for the CDR3 is TGCGCCAGCAGCTTGGAGGGGGACACCGGGGAGCTGTTTTTT.